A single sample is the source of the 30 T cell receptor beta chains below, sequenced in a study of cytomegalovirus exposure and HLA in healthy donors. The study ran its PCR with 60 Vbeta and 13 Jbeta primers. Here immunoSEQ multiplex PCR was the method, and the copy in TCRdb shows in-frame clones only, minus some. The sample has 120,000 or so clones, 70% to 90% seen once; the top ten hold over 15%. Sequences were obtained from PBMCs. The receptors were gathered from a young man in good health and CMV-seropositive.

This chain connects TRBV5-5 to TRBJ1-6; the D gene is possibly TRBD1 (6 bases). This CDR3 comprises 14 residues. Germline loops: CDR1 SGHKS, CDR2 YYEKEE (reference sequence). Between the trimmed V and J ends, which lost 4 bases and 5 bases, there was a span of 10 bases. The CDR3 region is CASSIYRDNSPLHF. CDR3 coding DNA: TGTGCCAGCAGCATCTACAGGGATAATTCACCCCTCCACTTT.

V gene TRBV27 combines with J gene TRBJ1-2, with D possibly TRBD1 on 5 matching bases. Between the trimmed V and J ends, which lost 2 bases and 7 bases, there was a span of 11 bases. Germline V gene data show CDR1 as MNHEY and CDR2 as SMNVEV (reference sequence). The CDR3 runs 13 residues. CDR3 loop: CASSLVGGGGYTF. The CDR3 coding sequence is TGTGCCAGCAGTTTAGTGGGGGGAGGTGGCTACACCTTC.

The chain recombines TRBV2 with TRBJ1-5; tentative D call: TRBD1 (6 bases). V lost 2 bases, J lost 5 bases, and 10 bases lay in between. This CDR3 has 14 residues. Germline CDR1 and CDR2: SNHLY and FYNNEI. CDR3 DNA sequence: TGTGCCAGCAGTGAAAGGCAGGGGCATCAGCCCCAGCATTTT. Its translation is CASSERQGHQPQHF.

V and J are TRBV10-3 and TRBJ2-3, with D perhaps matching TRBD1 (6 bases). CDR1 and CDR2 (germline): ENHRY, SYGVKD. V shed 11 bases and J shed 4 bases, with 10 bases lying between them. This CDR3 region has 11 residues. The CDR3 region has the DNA TGTGCCTCCAAGGGGGCAGATACGCAGTATTTT. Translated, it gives CASKGADTQYF.

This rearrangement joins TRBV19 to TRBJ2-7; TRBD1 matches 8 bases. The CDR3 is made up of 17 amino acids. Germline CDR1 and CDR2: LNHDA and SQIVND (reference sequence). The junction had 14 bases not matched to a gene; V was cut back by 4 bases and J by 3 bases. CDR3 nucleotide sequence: TGTGCCAGTAGTAAGTTAGGCGCTGTACAGGGGGGCTACGAGCAGTACTTC. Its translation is CASSKLGAVQGGYEQYF.

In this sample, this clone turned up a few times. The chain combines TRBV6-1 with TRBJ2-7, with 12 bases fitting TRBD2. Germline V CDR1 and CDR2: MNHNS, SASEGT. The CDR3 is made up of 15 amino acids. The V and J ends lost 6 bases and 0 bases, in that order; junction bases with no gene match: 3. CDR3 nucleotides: TGTGCCAGCAGACTAGCGGGGGGCAGCTCCTACGAGCAGTACTTC. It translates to CASRLAGGSSYEQYF.

CDR3 sequence (DNA): TGTGCCAGCAGTTACTCGACAGGGGTCTCCTACAATGAGCAGTTCTTC. It codes for CASSYSTGVSYNEQFF. This chain uses TRBV6-5 with TRBJ2-1; 8 bases map to TRBD1. Losses at the gene ends were 0 bases for V and 0 bases for J; bases not matched to a gene: 1. Germline V CDR1 and CDR2: MNHEY, SVGAGI. The CDR3 loop spans 16 amino acids.

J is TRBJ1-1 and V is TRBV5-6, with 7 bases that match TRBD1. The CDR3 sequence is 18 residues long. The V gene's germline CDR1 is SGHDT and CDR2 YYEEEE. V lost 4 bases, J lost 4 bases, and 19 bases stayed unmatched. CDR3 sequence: CASSTSLTGALGGTEAFF. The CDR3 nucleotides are TGTGCCAGCAGCACCTCCCTCACAGGGGCCCTTGGGGGCACTGAAGCTTTCTTT.

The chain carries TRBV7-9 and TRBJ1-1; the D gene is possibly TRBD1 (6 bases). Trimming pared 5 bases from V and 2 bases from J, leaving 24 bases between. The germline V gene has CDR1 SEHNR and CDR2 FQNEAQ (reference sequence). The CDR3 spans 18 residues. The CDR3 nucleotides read TGTGCCAGCAGCCCGGTAATCGGGGCAGGGGATTTAAACACTGAAGCTTTCTTT. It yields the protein CASSPVIGAGDLNTEAFF.

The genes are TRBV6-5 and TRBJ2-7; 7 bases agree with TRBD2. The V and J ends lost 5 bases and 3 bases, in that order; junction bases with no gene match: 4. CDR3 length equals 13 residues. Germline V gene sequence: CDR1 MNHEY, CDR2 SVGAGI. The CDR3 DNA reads TGTGCCAGCAGTGACGCTAGCGGCTACGAGCAGTACTTC. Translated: CASSDASGYEQYF.

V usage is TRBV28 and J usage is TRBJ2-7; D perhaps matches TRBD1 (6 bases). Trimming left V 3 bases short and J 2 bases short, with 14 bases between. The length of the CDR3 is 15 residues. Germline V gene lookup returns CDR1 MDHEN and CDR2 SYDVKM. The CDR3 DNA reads TGTGCCAGCAGTTTGGCTCTGGACAGTACCTACGAGCAGTACTTC. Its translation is CASSLALDSTYEQYF.

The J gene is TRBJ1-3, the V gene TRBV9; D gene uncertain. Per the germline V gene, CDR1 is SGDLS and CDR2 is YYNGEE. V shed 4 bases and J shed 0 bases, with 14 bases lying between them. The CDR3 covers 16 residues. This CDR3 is CASSPSSSDSGNTIYF. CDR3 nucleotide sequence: TGTGCCAGCAGCCCTAGTTCCTCAGACTCTGGAAACACCATATATTTT.

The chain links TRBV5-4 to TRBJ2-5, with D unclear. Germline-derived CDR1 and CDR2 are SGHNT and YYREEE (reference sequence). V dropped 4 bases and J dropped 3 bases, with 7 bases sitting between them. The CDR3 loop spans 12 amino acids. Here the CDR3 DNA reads TGTGCCAGCAGCGGTACAGAAGAGACCCAGTACTTC. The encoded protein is CASSGTEETQYF.

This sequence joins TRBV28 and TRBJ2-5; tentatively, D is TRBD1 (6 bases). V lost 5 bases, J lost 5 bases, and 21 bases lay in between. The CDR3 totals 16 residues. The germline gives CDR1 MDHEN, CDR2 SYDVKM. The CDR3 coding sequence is TGTGCCAGCAGTCTCCACCTCGGACAGTCTGGGGAGACCCAGTACTTC. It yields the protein CASSLHLGQSGETQYF.

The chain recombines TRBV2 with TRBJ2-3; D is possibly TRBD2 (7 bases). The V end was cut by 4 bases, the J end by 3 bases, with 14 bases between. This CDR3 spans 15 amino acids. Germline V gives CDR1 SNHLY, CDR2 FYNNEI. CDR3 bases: TGTGCCAGCAGTGGCCCAGCGGGGACAACAGATACGCAGTATTTT. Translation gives CASSGPAGTTDTQYF.

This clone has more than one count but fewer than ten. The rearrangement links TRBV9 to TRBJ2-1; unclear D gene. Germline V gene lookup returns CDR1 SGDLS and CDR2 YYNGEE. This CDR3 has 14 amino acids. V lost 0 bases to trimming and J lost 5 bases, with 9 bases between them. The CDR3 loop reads CASSVAVQDNEQFF. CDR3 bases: TGTGCCAGCAGCGTAGCGGTCCAAGACAATGAGCAGTTCTTC.

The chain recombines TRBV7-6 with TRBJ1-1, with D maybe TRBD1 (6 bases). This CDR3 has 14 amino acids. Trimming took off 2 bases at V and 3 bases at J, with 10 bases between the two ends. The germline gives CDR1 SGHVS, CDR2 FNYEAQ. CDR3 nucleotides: TGTGCCAGCAGCTTACAAGGGGGTCACACTGAAGCTTTCTTT. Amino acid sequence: CASSLQGGHTEAFF.

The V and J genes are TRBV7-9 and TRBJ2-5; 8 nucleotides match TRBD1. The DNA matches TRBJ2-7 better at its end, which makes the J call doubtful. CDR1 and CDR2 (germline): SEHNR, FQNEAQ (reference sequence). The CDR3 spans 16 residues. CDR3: CASSPHTQGASYEQYF. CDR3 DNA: TGTGCCAGCAGCCCCCACACGCAGGGGGCTTCCTACGAGCAGTACTTC.

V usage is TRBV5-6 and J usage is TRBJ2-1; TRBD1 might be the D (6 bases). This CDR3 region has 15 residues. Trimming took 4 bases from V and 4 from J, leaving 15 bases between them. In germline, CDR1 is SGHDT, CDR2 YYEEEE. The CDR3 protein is CASSRRPRGYNEQFF. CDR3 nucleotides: TGTGCCAGCAGCCGAAGACCCAGGGGTTACAATGAGCAGTTCTTC.

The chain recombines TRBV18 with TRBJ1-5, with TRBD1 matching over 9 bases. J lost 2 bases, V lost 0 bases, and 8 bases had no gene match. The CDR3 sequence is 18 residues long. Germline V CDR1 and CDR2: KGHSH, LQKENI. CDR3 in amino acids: CASSPPGQGQSGNQPQHF. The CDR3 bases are TGTGCCAGCTCACCACCGGGACAGGGTCAATCTGGCAATCAGCCCCAGCATTTT.

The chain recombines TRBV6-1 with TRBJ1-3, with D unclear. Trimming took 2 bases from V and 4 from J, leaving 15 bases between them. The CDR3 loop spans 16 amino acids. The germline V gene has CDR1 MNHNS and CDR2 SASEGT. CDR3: CASSELSYSLGNTIYF. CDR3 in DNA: TGTGCCAGCAGTGAATTGTCTTATTCACTAGGAAACACCATATATTTT.

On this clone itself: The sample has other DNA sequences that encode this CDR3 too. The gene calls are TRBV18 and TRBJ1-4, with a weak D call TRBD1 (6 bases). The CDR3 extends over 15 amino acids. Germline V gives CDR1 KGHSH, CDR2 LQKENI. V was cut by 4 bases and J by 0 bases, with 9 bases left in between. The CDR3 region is CASSLRGATNEKLFF. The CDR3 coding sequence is TGTGCCAGCTCACTCAGGGGAGCAACTAATGAAAAACTGTTTTTT.

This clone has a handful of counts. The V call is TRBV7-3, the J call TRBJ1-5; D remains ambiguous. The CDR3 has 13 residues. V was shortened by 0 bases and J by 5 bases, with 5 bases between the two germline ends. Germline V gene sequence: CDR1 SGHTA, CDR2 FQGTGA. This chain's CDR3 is CASSLTSDQPQHF. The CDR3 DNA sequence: TGTGCCAGCAGCTTAACGTCGGATCAGCCCCAGCATTTT.

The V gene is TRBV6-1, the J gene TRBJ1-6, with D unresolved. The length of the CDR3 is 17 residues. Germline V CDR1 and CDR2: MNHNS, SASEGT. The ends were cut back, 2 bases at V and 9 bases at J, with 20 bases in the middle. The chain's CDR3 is CASSEIGIGIPSSPLHF. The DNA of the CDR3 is TGTGCCAGCAGTGAAATTGGCATCGGAATTCCTAGTTCACCCCTCCACTTT.

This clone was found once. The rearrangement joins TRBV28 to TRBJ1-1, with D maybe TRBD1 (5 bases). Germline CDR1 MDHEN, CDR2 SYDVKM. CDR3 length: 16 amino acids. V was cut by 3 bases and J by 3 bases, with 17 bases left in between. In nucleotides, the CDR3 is TGTGCCAGCAGTTTTTTAAGGGGACGGGGGGACACTGAAGCTTTCTTT. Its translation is CASSFLRGRGDTEAFF.

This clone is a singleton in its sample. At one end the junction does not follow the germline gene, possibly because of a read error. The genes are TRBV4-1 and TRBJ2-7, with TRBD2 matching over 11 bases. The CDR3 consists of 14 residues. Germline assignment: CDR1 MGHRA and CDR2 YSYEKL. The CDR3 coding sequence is TGCGCCAGCAGCCAAGTGGGACTAGCGGCGCGTGTGAACTTC. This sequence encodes CASSQVGLAARVNF.

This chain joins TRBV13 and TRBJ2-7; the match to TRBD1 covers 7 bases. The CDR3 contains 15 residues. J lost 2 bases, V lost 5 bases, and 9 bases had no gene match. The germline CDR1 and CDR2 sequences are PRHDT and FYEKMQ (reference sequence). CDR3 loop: CASSPGTASPYEQYF. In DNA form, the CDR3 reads TGTGCCAGCAGCCCTGGGACAGCTTCCCCCTACGAGCAGTACTTC.

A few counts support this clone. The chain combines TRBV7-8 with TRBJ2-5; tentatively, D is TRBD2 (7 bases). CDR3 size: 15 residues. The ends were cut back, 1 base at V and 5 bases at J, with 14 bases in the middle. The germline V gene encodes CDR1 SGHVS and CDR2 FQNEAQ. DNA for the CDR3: TGTGCCAGCAGCTTAGTTGGGGGGGCGCAGGAGACCCAGTACTTC. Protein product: CASSLVGGAQETQYF.

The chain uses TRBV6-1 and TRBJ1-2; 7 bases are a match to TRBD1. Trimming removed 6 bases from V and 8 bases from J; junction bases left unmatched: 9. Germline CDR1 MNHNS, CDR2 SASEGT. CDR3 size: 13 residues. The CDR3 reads CASSATGVLGYTF. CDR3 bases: TGTGCCAGCAGCGCAACAGGGGTGTTAGGCTACACCTTC.

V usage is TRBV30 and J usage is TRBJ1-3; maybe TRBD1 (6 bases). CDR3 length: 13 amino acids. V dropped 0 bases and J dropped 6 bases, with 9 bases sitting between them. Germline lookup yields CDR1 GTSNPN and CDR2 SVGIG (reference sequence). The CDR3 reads CAWSVGGANTIYF. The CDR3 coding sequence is TGTGCCTGGAGTGTAGGGGGGGCAAACACCATATATTTT.